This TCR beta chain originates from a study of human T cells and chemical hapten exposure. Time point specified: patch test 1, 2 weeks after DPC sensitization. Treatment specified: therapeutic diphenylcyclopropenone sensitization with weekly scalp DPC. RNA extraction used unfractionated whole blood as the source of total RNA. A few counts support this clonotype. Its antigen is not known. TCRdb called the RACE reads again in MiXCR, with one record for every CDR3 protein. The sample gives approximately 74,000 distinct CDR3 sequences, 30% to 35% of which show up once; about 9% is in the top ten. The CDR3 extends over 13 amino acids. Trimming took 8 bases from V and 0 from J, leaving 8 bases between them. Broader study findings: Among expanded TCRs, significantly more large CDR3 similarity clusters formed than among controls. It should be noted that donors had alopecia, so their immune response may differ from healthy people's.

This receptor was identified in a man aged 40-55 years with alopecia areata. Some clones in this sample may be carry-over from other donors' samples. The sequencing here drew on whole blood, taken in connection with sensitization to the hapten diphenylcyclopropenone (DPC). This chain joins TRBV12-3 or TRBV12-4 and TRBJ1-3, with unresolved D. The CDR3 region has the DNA TGTGCCAGCCAGTGGAGCTCTGGAAACACCATATATTTT. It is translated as CASQWSSGNTIYF.